What follows is one T cell receptor (beta chain) and its context. The data derive from a study of cytomegalovirus exposure and HLA in healthy donors. PCR amplification relied on 60 Vbeta primers (plus 13 Jbeta primers). Method: immunoSEQ multiplex PCR; TCRdb's copy keeps in-frame clones and lacks some. This table holds more than 90,000 clones. The CDR3 totals 14 residues. The germline CDR1 and CDR2 sequences are SQVTM and ANQGSEA. J gave up 8 bases and V 5 bases, and 8 bases lay outside the gene matches. The sequenced sample was PBMCs. The chain uses TRBV29-1 and TRBJ2-2; 10 bases match TRBD2. The clonotype was recovered from a man aged 35-49 years in good health and CMV-seropositive. CDR3 sequence reads: CSVLGLANSGELFF. The CDR3 DNA is TGCAGCGTTTTGGGACTAGCGAATTCGGGGGAGCTGTTTTTT.